This T cell receptor beta chain was observed in a study of blood T cell repertoires in COVID-19. This clone was seen just once. Per the original methods: Scientists estimated how many nucleated cells there were by amplifying reference gene primers. Method: immunoSEQ multiplex PCR; TCRdb's copy keeps in-frame clones and lacks some. V and J calls and clone size are as listed in that table; D and trimming were resolved from the DNA. Here the sample spans fewer than 80,000 clones, around nine tenths being singletons. The CDR3 is 11 amino acids. CDR1 is LGHNA, CDR2 YNFKEQ, per germline. V was clipped by 5 bases and J by 12 bases, with 11 bases between them.

Sequencing input: peripheral blood. The genes are TRBV4-2 and TRBJ2-1; D ambiguous. This receptor was obtained from a young man with acute or convalescent COVID-19. Written as DNA, the CDR3 is TGTGCCAGCAGCGAGTTAGACTGGCAGTTCTTC. It codes for CASSELDWQFF.